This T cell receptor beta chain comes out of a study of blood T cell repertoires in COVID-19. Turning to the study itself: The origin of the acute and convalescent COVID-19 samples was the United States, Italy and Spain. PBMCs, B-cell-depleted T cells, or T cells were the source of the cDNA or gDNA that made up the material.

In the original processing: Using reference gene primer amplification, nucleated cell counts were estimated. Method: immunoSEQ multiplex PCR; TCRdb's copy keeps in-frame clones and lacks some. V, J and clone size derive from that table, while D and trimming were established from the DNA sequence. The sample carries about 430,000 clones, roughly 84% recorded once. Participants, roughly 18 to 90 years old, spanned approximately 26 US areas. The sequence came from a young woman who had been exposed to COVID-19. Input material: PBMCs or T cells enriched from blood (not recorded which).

Written as DNA, the CDR3 is TGTGCCAGTAGTATAGATTGGGCTAGCGGGAAGACGCAGTATTTT. This gives the protein CASSIDWASGKTQYF. The chain joins TRBV19 to TRBJ2-3, with 9 bases aligning to TRBD2. Per the germline V gene, CDR1 is LNHDA and CDR2 is SQIVND (reference sequence). The CDR3 contains 15 residues. The V and J ends lost 0 bases and 9 bases, in that order; junction bases with no gene match: 7.